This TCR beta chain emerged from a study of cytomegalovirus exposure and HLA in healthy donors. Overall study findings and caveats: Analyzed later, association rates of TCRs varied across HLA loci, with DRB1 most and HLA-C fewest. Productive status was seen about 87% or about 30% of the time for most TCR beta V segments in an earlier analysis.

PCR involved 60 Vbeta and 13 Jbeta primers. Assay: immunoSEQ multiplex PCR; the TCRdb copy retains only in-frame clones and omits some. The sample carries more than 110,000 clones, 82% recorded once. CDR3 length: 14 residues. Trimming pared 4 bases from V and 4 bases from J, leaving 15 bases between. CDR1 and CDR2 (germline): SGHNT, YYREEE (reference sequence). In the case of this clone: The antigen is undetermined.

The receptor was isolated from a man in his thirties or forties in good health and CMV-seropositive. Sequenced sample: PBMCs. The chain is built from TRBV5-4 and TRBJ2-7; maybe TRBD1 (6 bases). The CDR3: CASSPRGNSYEQYF. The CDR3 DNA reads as TGTGCCAGCAGCCCCAGGGGTAACTCTTACGAGCAGTACTTC.